This TCR beta chain was observed in a study of blood T cell repertoires in COVID-19 (TCRdb year 2020). With respect to the entire study: Samples covering the acute and convalescent phases of COVID-19 were provided by collaborators in the United States, Italy and Spain. The prospective study material was composed of cDNA or gDNA derived from T cells, B-cell-depleted T cells, or PBMCs. Deeply sampled blood TCRbeta repertoires from subjects exposed to, actively infected with, or recovered from COVID-19 were included in the dataset. The repertoires were made available in a free public database intended to serve as a resource for research on the immune response to SARS-CoV-2. The samples were drawn from two sources: the first 160 participants of the ongoing ImmuneRACE study, and 1,000 to 1,500 subjects contributed by 6 global collaborators. The sample metadata nearly always contained a de-identified subject ID, COVID-19 status, age in years and sex. Where available, HLA class I and class II types were taken from metadata supplied by the sample provider and were not determined by assay-based typing.

Concerning this clone itself: Its specific antigen is unknown. The input lacks base qualities; no much larger clone sits a single base away.

Sequences MNHEY (CDR1) and SMNVEV (CDR2) are obtained from the germline V gene (reference sequence). The CDR3 goes from the cysteine to the phenylalanine over 15 residues. Just CDR3 DNA is preserved here, 45 bases in frame from base 1. V sheds 2 bases and J sheds 1 base, leaving 11 bases between their ends. Summary of the overall study and its limitations: How much clinical and demographic metadata was included differed by source and by participant, and the metadata was provided uncurated.

Participants in the prospective study were enrolled through a virtual design, were aged 18 to 89 years, and lived in roughly 24 United States geographic areas. In the prospective study, cohorts were assigned on the basis of participant-reported clinical history obtained from a screening survey and a study questionnaire. Recovered participants in ImmuneRACE Cohort 3 were defined by two consecutive negative NP/OP PCR tests, clearance by a healthcare professional, or resolution of symptoms. In the prospective study, whole blood, serum and a nasopharyngeal or oropharyngeal swab were collected from each participant by mobile phlebotomists. Over a roughly 2-month period, participants in the prospective study had the option of providing additional blood draws and questionnaires. Before DNA extraction, blood samples from the prospective study were shipped at room temperature or frozen. TCRbeta CDR3 regions were amplified from genomic DNA using the immunoSEQ Assay, a bias-controlled multiplex PCR. As for how the authors treated the data: The number of nucleated cells in each sample was estimated by amplification of reference gene primers within the assay. To quantify the absolute abundance of each unique TCRbeta CDR3 rearrangement, sequence reads were collapsed and filtered. For each sample, productive Simpson clonality was calculated as the square root of Simpson's diversity index across productive rearrangements. The table was pulled from immuneACCESS by TCRdb, which kept in-frame rearrangements only. Such tables lose some clones; where checked, under half of the loss comes from unresolved V genes, and the rest has no known cause. The D gene and trimming were derived from the DNA, and the V and J assignments and clone size from that table. Present in this sample are about 270,000 clones, around 89% of which were seen just once. The ten largest clones represent 2.4% of the sample.

The chain was built from TRBV27 and TRBJ1-1; TRBD1 is a weak D gene call, 5 bases matching. The sample was PBMCs or T cells enriched from blood (not recorded which). This receptor was taken from a woman younger than 35 who had recovered from COVID-19. The base sequence is TGTGCCAGCAGTTTAAGAGTCGGGGGGAACACTGAAGCTTTCTTT. Translated, this is CASSLRVGGNTEAFF.